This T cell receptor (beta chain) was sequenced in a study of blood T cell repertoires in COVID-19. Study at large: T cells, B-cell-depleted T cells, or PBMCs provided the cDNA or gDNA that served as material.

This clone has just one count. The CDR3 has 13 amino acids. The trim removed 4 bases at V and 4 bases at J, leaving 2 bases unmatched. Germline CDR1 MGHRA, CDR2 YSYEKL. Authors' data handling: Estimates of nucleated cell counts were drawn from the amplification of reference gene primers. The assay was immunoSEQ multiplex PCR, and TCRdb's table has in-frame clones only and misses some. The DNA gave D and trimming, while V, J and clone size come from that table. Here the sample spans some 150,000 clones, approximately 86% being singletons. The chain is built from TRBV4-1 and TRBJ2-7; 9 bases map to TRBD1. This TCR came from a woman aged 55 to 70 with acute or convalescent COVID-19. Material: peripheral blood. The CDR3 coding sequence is TGCGCCAGCAGCCGACAGGGGGAATACGAGCAGTACTTC. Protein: CASSRQGEYEQYF.